These 16 T cell receptor beta chains share one sample of origin, sequenced in a study of cytomegalovirus exposure and HLA in healthy donors. PCR was performed using 60 Vbeta and 13 Jbeta primers. Some clones are missing from TCRdb's copy, which holds only in-frame ones; the method was immunoSEQ multiplex PCR. The repertoire holds some 130,000 clones, with around 77% as singletons. Sequenced input: PBMCs. The receptors originated from a man younger than 35 in good health and CMV-seronegative.

The chain has TRBV7-8 and TRBJ1-2; D unresolved. V lost 0 bases to trimming and J lost 5 bases, with 10 bases between them. Germline-derived CDR1 and CDR2 are SGHVS and FQNEAQ. This CDR3 is 14 amino acids long. The CDR3: CASSLAVEKYGYTF. CDR3 sequence (DNA): TGTGCCAGCAGCTTAGCGGTCGAGAAGTATGGCTACACCTTC.

The V and J genes are TRBV4-2 and TRBJ2-7; D might be TRBD1 (5 bases). V lost 0 bases to trimming and J lost 4 bases, with 13 bases between them. CDR3 length: 15 amino acids. The germline gives CDR1 LGHNA, CDR2 YNFKEQ. The CDR3 DNA reads as TGTGCCAGCAGCCAAGAACTGCAGGGCCAGTACGAGCAGTACTTC. Translating gives CASSQELQGQYEQYF.

This clone occurred a few times. The genes are TRBV12-5 and TRBJ1-1, with TRBD1 identical over 9 bases. Germline V gene lookup returns CDR1 LGHNT and CDR2 FRNRAP. Losses at the gene ends were 10 bases for V and 1 base for J; bases not matched to a gene: 4. CDR3 length: 13 residues. Written as DNA, the CDR3 is TGTGCTACGGAGGGACAGGGGAACACTGAAGCTTTCTTT. Amino acids: CATEGQGNTEAFF.

This clone was recorded once. The J gene is TRBJ1-3, the V gene TRBV6-5, with a weak D call TRBD1 (6 bases). Trimming took 2 bases from V and 0 from J, leaving 11 bases between them. This CDR3 is 16 amino acids long. Germline-derived CDR1 and CDR2 are MNHEY and SVGAGI. The CDR3 nucleotides are TGTGCCAGCAGTTACGGGGGACACCACTCTGGAAACACCATATATTTT. It translates to CASSYGGHHSGNTIYF.

This clone was counted at least ten times. The chain is built from TRBV4-2 and TRBJ2-7; possibly TRBD2 for D (5 bases). This CDR3 comprises 15 residues. With 0 bases removed from V and 7 bases from J, the gap between germline ends came to 16 bases. The germline V gene has CDR1 LGHNA and CDR2 YNFKEQ. The CDR3 loop reads CASSQETQSTGEQYF. The CDR3 DNA reads as TGTGCCAGCAGCCAAGAGACCCAGAGTACGGGAGAGCAGTACTTC.

The rearrangement joins TRBV19 to TRBJ2-1; 8 bases line up with TRBD1. J gave up 4 bases and V 7 bases, and 6 bases lay outside the gene matches. CDR1 is LNHDA and CDR2 is SQIVND in the germline V gene (reference sequence). The CDR3 has 14 amino acids. The CDR3 bases are TGTGCCAGTATCGGGCAGGGGGCGTACAATGAGCAGTTCTTC. Protein sequence: CASIGQGAYNEQFF.

The chain links TRBV16 to TRBJ2-7; tentatively, D is TRBD2 (5 bases). The CDR3 length is 16 residues. Germline CDR1 is KGHSY and CDR2 is FQNENV. V was clipped by 4 bases and J by 0 bases, with 16 bases between them. The CDR3 region has the DNA TGTGCCAGCAGCCCCCCCCGTTCGGGGAGCTCCTACGAGCAGTACTTC. It yields the protein CASSPPRSGSSYEQYF.

The chain carries TRBV6-5 and TRBJ1-5; the match to TRBD1 covers 7 bases. The CDR3 covers 15 residues. V trimming: 6 bases; J trimming: 0 bases; junction bases outside the gene matches: 5. Per the germline V gene, CDR1 is MNHEY and CDR2 is SVGAGI. The CDR3 spells CASRVQGNSNQPQHF. In nucleotides, the CDR3 is TGTGCCAGCAGGGTACAGGGGAATAGCAATCAGCCCCAGCATTTT.

The chain employs TRBV10-3 and TRBJ2-3; D perhaps matches TRBD2 (6 bases). Germline CDR1 reads ENHRY; CDR2 reads SYGVKD. CDR3 size: 14 residues. V gave up 5 bases and J gave up 5 bases, with 14 bases separating them. The CDR3 region is CAISFDGGGDTQYF. CDR3 nucleotide sequence: TGTGCCATCAGTTTTGACGGGGGAGGAGATACGCAGTATTTT.

The gene calls are TRBV12-5 and TRBJ1-5, with D possibly being TRBD1 (6 bases). The CDR3 totals 24 residues. Trimming took off 2 bases at V and 7 bases at J, with 42 bases between the two ends. The germline V gene encodes CDR1 LGHNT and CDR2 FRNRAP. CDR3 sequence: CASGLRRQGSWLGGRPGERQPQHF. The CDR3 DNA reads TGTGCTAGTGGTTTGCGTCGACAAGGGAGTTGGTTGGGCGGCCGGCCAGGGGAGAGGCAGCCCCAGCATTTT. The full variable domain, completed using reference TRBV12-5 and TRBJ1-5, is DARVTQTPRHKVTEMGQEVTMRCQPILGHNTVFWYRQTMMQGLELLAYFRNRAPLDDSGMPKDRFSAEMPDATLATLKIQPSEPRDSAVYFCASGLRRQGSWLGGRPGERQPQHFGDGTRLSIL.

This rearrangement joins TRBV6-5 to TRBJ2-7, with D possibly TRBD2 on 5 matching bases. The germline V and J ends were trimmed by 5 bases and 0 bases, with 8 bases remaining between them. Germline V gene data show CDR1 as MNHEY and CDR2 as SVGAGI. The CDR3 is 13 amino acids. CDR3 DNA: TGTGCCAGCAGTCACGGGGACTCCTACGAGCAGTACTTC. It codes for CASSHGDSYEQYF.

The genes are TRBV30 and TRBJ2-1; TRBD1 aligns across 9 bases. CDR1 and CDR2 from the germline V gene are GTSNPN and SVGIG (reference sequence). The CDR3 covers 14 residues. V gave up 4 bases and J gave up 5 bases; unmatched junction bases: 6. CDR3 in DNA: TGTGCCTGGACCGGGACAGGGTCCCACAATGAGCAGTTCTTC. It translates to CAWTGTGSHNEQFF.

This chain connects TRBV4-1 to TRBJ2-5, with TRBD2 as a possible D gene (6 bases). The CDR3 extends over 14 amino acids. CDR1 is MGHRA, CDR2 YSYEKL, per germline. V lost 4 bases, J lost 1 base, and 10 bases lay in between. This chain's CDR3 is CASSRDSGQETQYF. In nucleotides, the CDR3 is TGCGCCAGCAGCCGGGATAGCGGCCAAGAGACCCAGTACTTC.

The chain links TRBV9 to TRBJ2-1, with 10 bases aligning to TRBD1. The V gene end was trimmed by 4 bases and the J gene end by 8 bases; junction bases not matched to a gene: 3. Germline V gives CDR1 SGDLS, CDR2 YYNGEE. This CDR3 is 13 amino acids long. The CDR3 sequence is CASSRDRGYEQFF. Here the CDR3 DNA reads TGTGCCAGCAGCCGGGACAGGGGATATGAGCAGTTCTTC.

The chain combines TRBV7-9 with TRBJ2-3, with D perhaps matching TRBD2 (5 bases). Germline V gene lookup returns CDR1 SEHNR and CDR2 FQNEAQ (reference sequence). The CDR3 contains 16 residues. Trimming took off 1 base at V and 0 bases at J, with 11 bases between the two ends. CDR3 sequence reads: CASSLVAGGSTDTQYF. The CDR3, as DNA: TGTGCCAGCAGCTTAGTGGCCGGCGGGAGCACAGATACGCAGTATTTT.

V gene TRBV2 combines with J gene TRBJ1-4; D not resolved. V lost 6 bases to trimming and J lost 4 bases, with 9 bases between them. The CDR3 totals 13 residues. Germline CDR1 reads SNHLY; CDR2 reads FYNNEI. The CDR3 protein is CASRQSFNEKLFF. The CDR3 DNA sequence: TGTGCCAGCAGACAGTCGTTTAATGAAAAACTGTTTTTT.